Sequencing of this TCR beta chain was carried out in a study of identical twins. MiXCR was run by TCRdb on the 5' RACE reads, yielding one entry per CDR3 protein. The repertoire holds 200,000 or so distinct CDR3 sequences, around 6.9% seen once, with less than 2% in the top ten. This clonotype was observed at least ten times. Its antigen is unidentified. The study, taken as a whole, reports: Diverse VJ usage suggested most zero-insertion clonotypes were not invariant T cells.

V lost 4 bases to trimming and J lost 2 bases; unmatched junction nucleotides: 6. This CDR3 has 15 amino acids. In germline, CDR1 is LGHDT, CDR2 YNNKEL (reference sequence). The sample was also linked to a second study, of yellow fever vaccine responses in identical twins.

The sequencing sample was made of memory (CD45RO+) T cells sorted from blood. This clonotype was obtained from a woman aged 18-29 years in good health. This sequence joins TRBV3-1 and TRBJ2-7, with 9 bases lining up with TRBD2. CDR3 sequence: CASSPGLAIPYEQYF. The CDR3 DNA is TGTGCCAGCAGCCCAGGACTAGCGATCCCCTACGAGCAGTACTTC.